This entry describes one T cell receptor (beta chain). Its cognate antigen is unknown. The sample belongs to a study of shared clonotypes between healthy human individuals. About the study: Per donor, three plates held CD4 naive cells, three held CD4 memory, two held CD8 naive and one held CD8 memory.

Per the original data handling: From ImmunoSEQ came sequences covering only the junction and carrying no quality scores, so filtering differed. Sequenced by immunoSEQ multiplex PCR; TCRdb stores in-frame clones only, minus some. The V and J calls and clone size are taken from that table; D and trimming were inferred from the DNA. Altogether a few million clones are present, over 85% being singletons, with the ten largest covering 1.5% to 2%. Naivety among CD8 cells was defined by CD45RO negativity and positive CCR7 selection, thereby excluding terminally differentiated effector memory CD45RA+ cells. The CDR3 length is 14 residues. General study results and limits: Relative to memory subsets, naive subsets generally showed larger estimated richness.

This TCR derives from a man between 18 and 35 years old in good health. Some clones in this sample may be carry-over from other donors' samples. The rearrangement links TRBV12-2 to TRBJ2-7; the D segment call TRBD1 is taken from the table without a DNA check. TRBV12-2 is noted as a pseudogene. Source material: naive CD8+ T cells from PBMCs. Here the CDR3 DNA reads TGTGCAAGTCGCTTAACAGAAAGAACCTACGAGCAGTACTTC. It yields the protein CASRLTERTYEQYF.